Listed below are T cell receptor beta chains from one sample, sequenced in a study of blood T cell repertoires in COVID-19. Some clones are missing from TCRdb's copy, which holds only in-frame ones; the method was immunoSEQ multiplex PCR. Here the sample spans approximately 260,000 clones, roughly 89% being singletons. Sequenced material: peripheral blood. These receptors all come from a woman aged 55-70 years with COVID-19, enrolled during active disease. Both conserved end residues are part of each CDR3. Each record gives: V gene, D gene, J gene, CDR3 protein, CDR3 DNA. D genes are given only for firm matches.

>TRBV7-2|TRBD2|TRBJ2-1
CASSFGGAYNEQFF
TGTGCCAGCAGCTTCGGGGGGGCCTACAATGAGCAGTTCTTC
>TRBV7-9|-|TRBJ2-7
CASSSYLDASEQYF
TGTGCCAGCAGCTCGTATTTAGATGCTAGCGAGCAGTACTTC
>TRBV10-3|-|TRBJ1-1
CAISESAGGTEAFF
TGTGCCATCAGTGAGTCAGCGGGGGGGACTGAAGCTTTCTTT
>TRBV7-2|TRBD1|TRBJ2-5
CASSLGRGQETQYF
TGTGCCAGCAGCTTAGGCAGGGGGCAAGAGACCCAGTACTTC
>TRBV7-2|TRBD1|TRBJ2-7
CASSLGQGVLEQYF
TGTGCCAGCAGCTTGGGACAGGGGGTACTCGAGCAGTACTTC
>TRBV7-9|TRBD2|TRBJ2-7
CASSPGLVPYEQYF
TGTGCCAGCAGCCCAGGACTAGTGCCCTACGAGCAGTACTTC
>TRBV6-5|-|TRBJ1-2
CASSRTSNGYTF
TGTGCCAGCAGTCGCACATCAAATGGCTACACCTTC
>TRBV4-3|-|TRBJ1-5
CASSPSWQGNQPQHF
TGCGCCAGCAGCCCCTCTTGGCAGGGCAATCAGCCCCAGCATTTT
>TRBV10-3|-|TRBJ1-5
CAIRAFSNQPQHF
TGTGCCATCAGAGCCTTTAGCAATCAGCCCCAGCATTTT
>TRBV6-5|TRBD1|TRBJ1-3
CASSTTGGSGNTIYF
TGTGCCAGCAGCACAACAGGGGGCTCTGGAAACACCATATATTTT
>TRBV12-3/TRBV12-4|-|TRBJ1-2
CASSPGGDDGYTF
TGTGCCAGCAGTCCCGGGGGGGACGATGGCTACACCTTC
>TRBV27|-|TRBJ2-3
CASSLLTESDTQYF
TGTGCCAGCAGTTTATTGACAGAGTCAGATACGCAGTATTTT
>TRBV2|TRBD1|TRBJ1-2
CASSDVRGPSGYTF
TGTGCCAGCAGTGATGTCAGGGGGCCGTCTGGCTACACCTTC
>TRBV3-1/TRBV3-2|TRBD2|TRBJ2-7
CASSQVNGGGRYF
TGTGCCAGCAGCCAAGTCAACGGGGGAGGGCGGTACTTC
>TRBV5-6|TRBD1|TRBJ2-7
CASSPTGGPYEQYF
TGTGCCAGCAGTCCAACAGGGGGACCCTACGAGCAGTACTTC